The rows below give T cell receptor beta chains drawn from one sample of a study of CD8 T cells in ankylosing spondylitis. One entry per CDR3 protein results from TCRdb running MiXCR on the 5' RACE reads. The sample contains about 15,000 distinct CDR3 sequences, over 2.5% of which appear only once. Sequenced material: blood, either unsorted or a sorted T cell fraction (not recorded which). The receptors here all came from a male donor with ankylosing spondylitis or in good health (not recorded which). The CDR3 runs from the conserved cysteine through the conserved F or W. D genes are given only for firm matches. Some rows mark clone size as missing; the rest say once, few, many or name a class of expanded clone.

TRBV9	.	many	TRBJ2-1	CASSVPPDHEQFF	TGTGCCAGCAGCGTCCCCCCAGACCATGAGCAGTTCTTC
TRBV9	.	many	TRBJ2-3	CASSVVPTDTDTQYF	TGTGCCAGCAGCGTAGTCCCGACGGACACAGATACGCAGTATTTT
TRBV9	.	many	TRBJ2-5	CASSGGEEETQYF	TGTGCCAGCAGCGGTGGGGAGGAAGAGACCCAGTACTTC
TRBV9	.	.	TRBJ2-5	CASSAGRGQRGSQETQYF	TGTGCCAGCAGCGCCGGAAGGGGGCAGCGGGGGTCCCAAGAGACCCAGTACTTC
TRBV9	.	many	TRBJ2-1	CASSVGGEQFF	TGTGCCAGCAGCGTAGGCGGGGAGCAGTTCTTC
TRBV9	.	many	TRBJ2-3	CASSVGAGFNTDTQYF	TGTGCCAGCAGCGTAGGTGCGGGTTTTAACACAGATACGCAGTATTTT
TRBV9	.	many	TRBJ2-7	CASSASGANYEQYF	TGTGCCAGCAGCGCATCAGGGGCTAACTACGAGCAGTACTTC
TRBV9	.	many	TRBJ1-2	CASSLEMVQNYGYTF	TGTGCCAGCAGCCTCGAGATGGTACAGAACTATGGCTACACCTTC
TRBV9	TRBD2	many	TRBJ2-2	CASSVGTSGFGELFF	TGTGCCAGCAGCGTAGGGACTAGCGGGTTCGGGGAGCTGTTTTTT
TRBV9	TRBD1	many	TRBJ2-3	CASSARGQGEWDTQYF	TGTGCCAGCAGCGCCCGGGGACAGGGGGAGTGGGATACGCAGTATTTT
TRBV9	.	medium-sized	TRBJ2-3	CASSVAGGQGTDTQYF	TGTGCCAGCAGCGTAGCCGGGGGGCAGGGCACAGATACGCAGTATTTT
TRBV9	TRBD1	many	TRBJ1-2	CASSVGDRISYGYTF	TGTGCCAGCAGCGTAGGGGACAGAATCTCCTATGGCTACACCTTC
TRBV9	.	many	TRBJ1-1	CASSLEGDGEAFF	TGTGCCAGCAGCCTAGAGGGGGATGGTGAAGCTTTCTTT
TRBV9	.	many	TRBJ2-1	CASSPASGTTAEQFF	TGTGCCAGCAGCCCAGCCAGCGGGACAACCGCTGAGCAGTTCTTC
TRBV9	TRBD1	medium-sized	TRBJ2-1	CASSASQGVAYNEQFF	TGTGCCAGCAGCGCTTCACAGGGGGTAGCCTACAATGAGCAGTTCTTC
TRBV9	.	many	TRBJ2-7	CASSVDPTATAYEQYF	TGTGCCAGCAGCGTAGATCCTACAGCGACGGCATACGAGCAGTACTTC
TRBV9	TRBD1	many	TRBJ2-6	CASSVGRGGKSGANVLTF	TGTGCCAGCAGCGTAGGCAGAGGGGGCAAGTCTGGGGCCAACGTCCTGACTTTC
TRBV9	.	many	TRBJ2-3	CASSAADTQYF	TGTGCCAGCAGCGCAGCAGATACGCAGTATTTT
TRBV9	TRBD2	many	TRBJ2-7	CASSVGTSGVSGEQYF	TGTGCCAGCAGCGTAGGGACTAGCGGGGTTTCAGGCGAGCAGTACTTC
TRBV9	TRBD2	many	TRBJ2-3	CASSVVGSGSDTQYF	TGTGCCAGCAGCGTAGTAGGTAGCGGGTCAGATACGCAGTATTTT
TRBV9	.	.	TRBJ1-2	CASSVAETDYGYTF	TGTGCCAGCAGCGTAGCGGAGACGGACTATGGCTACACCTTC
TRBV9	TRBD2	many	TRBJ2-2	CASSPSGWNTGELFF	TGTGCCAGCAGTCCTAGCGGGTGGAACACCGGGGAGCTGTTTTTT
TRBV9	.	many	TRBJ2-3	CASSVEGRGNTDTQYF	TGTGCCAGCAGCGTAGAGGGGAGAGGCAACACAGATACGCAGTATTTT
TRBV9	TRBD2	many	TRBJ2-1	CASSVGTSGRSSYNEQFF	TGTGCCAGCAGCGTCGGGACTAGCGGGAGGAGCTCCTACAATGAGCAGTTCTTC
TRBV9	.	many	TRBJ1-6	CASSVVGLDSPLHF	TGTGCCAGCAGCGTAGTAGGCTTGGATTCACCCCTCCACTTT
TRBV9	.	many	TRBJ2-6	CASSASFSSGANVLTF	TGTGCCAGCAGCGCCTCTTTTTCCTCTGGGGCCAACGTCCTGACTTTC
TRBV9	TRBD2	many	TRBJ2-5	CASSGASGAQETQYF	TGTGCCAGCAGCGGCGCTAGCGGGGCCCAAGAGACCCAGTACTTC
TRBV9	.	many	TRBJ1-2	CASSADMYGYTF	TGTGCCAGCAGCGCCGACATGTATGGCTACACCTTC
TRBV9	TRBD2	medium-sized	TRBJ2-1	CASSLSSGGYNEQFF	TGTGCCAGCAGCCTATCTAGCGGGGGGTACAATGAGCAGTTCTTC
TRBV9	.	many	TRBJ2-1	CASSVFEYSYNEQFF	TGTGCCAGCAGCGTATTTGAATACTCCTACAATGAGCAGTTCTTC
TRBV21-1	.	few	TRBJ2-5	CASSKGGLAGLETQYF	TGTGCCAGCAGCAAAGGAGGGCTAGCGGGATTGGAGACCCAGTACTTC
TRBV9	TRBD1	many	TRBJ1-1	CASSARQGPAFF	TGTGCCAGCAGCGCCCGACAGGGTCCGGCTTTCTTT
TRBV9	.	many	TRBJ1-4	CASSVGGHGDEKLFF	TGTGCCAGCAGCGTAGGCGGCCACGGGGACGAAAAACTGTTTTTT
TRBV9	.	.	TRBJ1-3	CASTPRSGNTIYF	TGTGCCAGCACCCCTCGATCTGGAAACACCATATATTTT
TRBV9	TRBD1	many	TRBJ1-3	CASSPHEQGVPTSSGNTIYF	TGTGCCAGCAGCCCCCACGAACAGGGGGTCCCAACTAGCTCTGGAAACACCATATATTTT
TRBV9	.	.	TRBJ1-1	CASSVEMNTEAFF	TGTGCCAGCAGCGTAGAGATGAACACTGAAGCTTTCTTT
TRBV9	.	many	TRBJ2-7	CASSVLGRGMESEQYF	TGTGCCAGCAGCGTTCTCGGCAGGGGAATGGAGTCCGAGCAGTACTTC
TRBV9	TRBD1	many	TRBJ2-7	CASSRDRGEQYF	TGTGCCAGCAGCCGGGACAGGGGAGAGCAGTACTTC
TRBV9	.	medium-sized	TRBJ2-7	CASSAGLIPGEQYF	TGTGCCAGCAGCGCGGGCTTGATACCGGGGGAGCAGTACTTC
TRBV9	TRBD2	many	TRBJ2-3	CASSVVSSGGVDTQYF	TGTGCCAGCAGCGTAGTTTCGAGCGGGGGGGTCGATACGCAGTATTTT
TRBV9	.	medium-sized	TRBJ2-7	CASSVFPEPYEQYF	TGTGCCAGCAGCGTATTCCCAGAACCTTACGAGCAGTACTTC
TRBV9	TRBD1	many	TRBJ1-3	CASSATETGPGNTIYF	TGTGCCAGCAGCGCAACCGAGACAGGGCCTGGAAACACCATATATTTT
TRBV9	TRBD1	medium-sized	TRBJ2-1	CASSVEDRALYNEQFF	TGTGCCAGCAGCGTAGAGGACAGGGCCTTATACAATGAGCAGTTCTTC
TRBV9	TRBD2	medium-sized	TRBJ2-1	CASSPESGGLNEQFF	TGTGCCAGCAGTCCTGAGAGCGGGGGTTTAAATGAGCAGTTCTTC
TRBV9	.	many	TRBJ2-2	CASSSREGTGELFF	TGTGCCAGCAGCTCCCGCGAAGGCACCGGGGAGCTGTTTTTT
TRBV9	TRBD2	many	TRBJ2-1	CASSVAGGRNEQFF	TGTGCCAGCAGCGTAGCGGGGGGGCGTAATGAGCAGTTCTTC
TRBV9	.	many	TRBJ2-1	CASSVEGPVPREQFF	TGTGCCAGCAGCGTAGAAGGGCCGGTTCCACGTGAGCAGTTCTTC
TRBV9	.	many	TRBJ2-7	CASSGGPQGAEQYF	TGTGCCAGCAGCGGTGGACCCCAGGGTGCCGAGCAGTACTTC
TRBV9	.	medium-sized	TRBJ1-3	CASSDTGSSGNTIYF	TGTGCCAGCAGCGACACAGGGAGCTCTGGAAACACCATATATTTT
TRBV9	.	medium-sized	TRBJ2-7	CASSVTGTMSSEQYF	TGTGCCAGCAGCGTTACCGGGACGATGTCCTCCGAGCAGTACTTC
TRBV9	.	many	TRBJ2-1	CASSVALAVNYNEQFF	TGTGCCAGCAGCGTAGCTCTCGCGGTGAACTACAATGAGCAGTTCTTC
TRBV9	.	many	TRBJ2-3	CASSDRDKKLDTQYF	TGTGCCAGCAGCGACCGGGACAAAAAGCTAGATACGCAGTATTTT
TRBV9	TRBD2	many	TRBJ2-1	CASSVAGTSGHNEQFF	TGTGCCAGCAGCGTAGCCGGGACTAGCGGCCACAATGAGCAGTTCTTC
TRBV9	TRBD2	many	TRBJ2-1	CASSVEGGGAYNEQFF	TGTGCCAGCAGCGTAGAGGGCGGGGGGGCCTACAATGAGCAGTTCTTC
TRBV9	TRBD2	many	TRBJ2-5	CASSVGGTSEGWETQYF	TGTGCCAGCAGCGTAGGAGGGACTAGTGAAGGCTGGGAGACCCAGTACTTC